This T cell receptor beta chain was observed in a study of beta chain features in type 1 diabetes. Background on the study: Age, gender and cell yields were similar between patients and healthy donors. Study-wide points: Patients with Type 1 diabetes showed moderately but significantly shorter TCRB CDR3s in all four CD4+ subsets.

Every bit of the isolated RNA underwent reverse transcription, so sequencing read expressed TCRB transcripts. The average output of naive, central memory and regulatory T cell samples was approximately 3.7 million reads. Assay used: immunoSEQ multiplex PCR; TCRdb lists only in-frame clones, some missing. The repertoire has approximately 250,000 clones, 20% to 25% of them found once; the top ten carry 0.012%. The CDR3 is made up of 13 amino acids. V was shortened by 4 bases and J by 1 base, with 8 bases between the two germline ends. The germline gives CDR1 SQVTM, CDR2 ANQGSEA. With regard to this clone: Antigen unknown.

The clonotype originates from a woman aged 25 to 45 with type 1 diabetes. The chain has TRBV29-1 and TRBJ1-5; possible D gene TRBD1, 6 bases. Material for sequencing was naive CD4+ T cells from blood. The CDR3 spells CSVAGVSNQPQHF. The DNA for the CDR3 is TGCAGCGTTGCAGGGGTGAGCAATCAGCCCCAGCATTTT.